A single sample is the source of the 15 T cell receptor beta chains below, sequenced in a study of blood T cell repertoires in COVID-19. Profiled with immunoSEQ multiplex PCR; TCRdb holds only in-frame clones, not every one. This sample has more than 40,000 clones, with 90% found just once. Sequencing was done on a sample of peripheral blood. The receptors shown here come from a man in his 70s with acute or convalescent COVID-19.

The chain employs TRBV3-1 (or the pseudogene TRBV3-2) and TRBJ2-5; possible D gene TRBD1, 6 bases. Trimming took 7 bases from V and 7 from J, leaving 16 bases between them. CDR3 length: 13 residues. CDR1 is LGHDT, CDR2 YNNKEL, per germline (reference sequence). This CDR3 is CASTHGGGGTQYF. CDR3 DNA sequence: TGTGCCAGCACCCATGGGGGCGGTGGGACCCAGTACTTC.

This chain connects TRBV5-4 to TRBJ1-3; D is unclear. The CDR3 spans 14 residues. The V end was cut by 7 bases, the J end by 0 bases, with 11 bases between. Germline CDR1 reads SGHNT; CDR2 reads YYREEE (reference sequence). The CDR3 coding sequence is TGTGCCAGCCTAGACCGCGGCTCTGGAAACACCATATATTTT. Its protein product is CASLDRGSGNTIYF.

This clone was seen just once. This chain links TRBV19 with TRBJ2-1, with 11 bases identical to TRBD2. Germline CDR1 reads LNHDA; CDR2 reads SQIVND (reference sequence). The CDR3 is 16 amino acids. The ends lost 5 bases at V and 4 bases at J; junction bases unmatched: 7. The CDR3 is CASSARLAGPYNEQFF. In DNA form, the CDR3 reads TGTGCCAGTAGTGCCCGACTAGCGGGGCCATACAATGAGCAGTTCTTC. Full variable domain (rest looked up from reference TRBV19 and TRBJ2-1): DGGITQSPKYLFRKEGQNVTLSCEQNLNHDAMYWYRQDPGQGLRLIYYSQIVNDFQKGDIAEGYSVSREKKESFPLTVTSAQKNPTAFYLCASSARLAGPYNEQFFGPGTRLTVL.

The rearrangement joins TRBV7-2 to TRBJ2-1, with TRBD2 as a possible D gene (6 bases). The CDR3 has 16 amino acids. Per the germline V gene, CDR1 is SGHTA and CDR2 is FQGNSA. The germline V and J ends were trimmed by 2 bases and 2 bases, with 13 bases remaining between them. CDR3 coding DNA: TGTGCCAGCAGCTTATTACTAGCTACGGCCTACAATGAGCAGTTCTTC. As protein: CASSLLLATAYNEQFF.

The chain couples TRBV2 to TRBJ1-6; the match to TRBD1 covers 7 bases. The germline V gene has CDR1 SNHLY and CDR2 FYNNEI. V was clipped by 8 bases and J by 5 bases; unmatched bases: 6. The CDR3 sequence is 14 residues long. The CDR3 protein is CASEGQRNNSPLHF. The CDR3 DNA follows: TGTGCCAGCGAGGGACAGCGAAATAATTCACCCCTCCACTTT.

This clone was counted once. The V and J genes are TRBV4-3 and TRBJ2-1; 9 nucleotides agree with TRBD2. With 2 bases clipped from V and 4 bases from J, the junction kept 0 bases outside the gene matches. Germline loops: CDR1 LGHNA, CDR2 YSLEER. The CDR3 extends over 14 amino acids. CDR3 nucleotides: TGCGCCAGCAGCCAACTAGCGGGGTACAATGAGCAGTTCTTC. As protein: CASSQLAGYNEQFF.

The rearrangement uses TRBV7-3 and TRBJ2-7, with a tentative D call TRBD1 (6 bases). The V end lost 5 bases, the J end lost 4 bases, and 12 bases lay between the germline ends. This CDR3 is 13 amino acids long. CDR1 is SGHTA, CDR2 FQGTGA, per germline. The CDR3 spells CASSQSQGYEQYF. The CDR3 nucleotides read TGTGCCAGCAGCCAGTCACAGGGATACGAGCAGTACTTC.

This rearrangement joins TRBV12-5 to TRBJ2-2; D unresolved. This CDR3 has 14 residues. V was pared by 2 bases and J by 7 bases, with 11 bases between. CDR1 and CDR2 from the germline V gene are LGHNT and FRNRAP. CDR3 coding DNA: TGTGCTAGTGGTTTGCCAGGAATGGGCGGGGAGCTGTTTTTT. The encoded protein is CASGLPGMGGELFF.

This clone was detected once. The rearrangement uses TRBV7-2 and TRBJ2-7; D unclear. Trimming stripped 4 bases from V and 6 bases from J, with 7 bases between. This CDR3 is 11 amino acids long. The germline gives CDR1 SGHTA, CDR2 FQGNSA. DNA of the CDR3: TGTGCCAGCAGCTGGGCCGGCGAGCAGTACTTC. The encoded protein is CASSWAGEQYF.

V gene TRBV19 combines with J gene TRBJ1-5, with TRBD1 identical over 8 bases. V shed 7 bases and J 2 bases; nucleotides not matched to a gene: 7. CDR1 is LNHDA and CDR2 is SQIVND in the germline V gene (reference sequence). The CDR3 runs to 15 residues. CDR3 region: CASTRDRGGNQPQHF. Written as DNA, the CDR3 is TGTGCCAGTACCCGAGACAGGGGAGGCAATCAGCCCCAGCATTTT.

The gene calls are TRBV5-4 and TRBJ1-1; D possibly corresponds to TRBD1 (5 bases). Germline CDR1 reads SGHNT; CDR2 reads YYREEE (reference sequence). Between the trimmed V and J ends, which lost 3 bases and 1 base, there was a span of 7 bases. The CDR3 runs to 13 residues. CDR3 sequence: CASSSTANTEAFF. CDR3 nucleotides: TGTGCCAGCAGCTCGACAGCGAACACTGAAGCTTTCTTT.

V usage is TRBV3-1 (or the pseudogene TRBV3-2) and J usage is TRBJ1-1; 7 bases agree with TRBD1. Germline V gene data show CDR1 as LGHDT and CDR2 as YNNKEL (reference sequence). The CDR3 has 12 amino acids. V lost 6 bases and J lost 7; bases outside the gene matches: 5. CDR3 sequence reads: CASRPNRGEAFF. CDR3 sequence (DNA): TGTGCCAGCAGACCCAACAGGGGTGAAGCTTTCTTT.

The V call is TRBV6-1, the J call TRBJ1-3; TRBD1 might be the D (5 bases). This CDR3 spans 14 amino acids. Germline loops: CDR1 MNHNS, CDR2 SASEGT. The V gene lost 3 bases and the J gene lost 8 bases, with 14 bases spanning the gap. CDR3 loop: CASSEGLGRDTIYF. CDR3 nucleotides: TGTGCCAGCAGTGAGGGACTGGGACGAGACACCATATATTTT.

V gene TRBV29-1 combines with J gene TRBJ1-6; 8 positions agree with TRBD1. The CDR3 covers 13 residues. CDR1 is SQVTM and CDR2 is ANQGSEA in the germline V gene. The trim removed 6 bases at V and 7 bases at J, leaving 5 bases unmatched. The CDR3 region has the DNA TGCAGCGTCGGACAGGGAATGAATTCACCCCTCCACTTT. Amino acids: CSVGQGMNSPLHF.

The genes are TRBV4-2 and TRBJ1-2; TRBD1 aligns across 7 bases. Germline lookup yields CDR1 LGHNA and CDR2 YNFKEQ. The junction had 7 bases not matched to a gene; V was cut back by 4 bases and J by 8 bases. CDR3 size: 13 residues. DNA for the CDR3: TGTGCCAGCAGCCCCGAGGCGGACAGGGGCTACACCTTC. It translates to CASSPEADRGYTF.